One and the same sample provided the 22 T cell receptor beta chains below, sequenced in a study of T cells after yellow fever vaccination. In TCRdb, the 5' RACE reads were re-called with MiXCR into one record per CDR3 protein. The data contain roughly 300,000 distinct CDR3 sequences, about 6.6% of them singletons. The source material was PBMCs, sampled roughly seven weeks after the first yellow fever vaccination. All receptors come from a man between 18 and 35 years old who received the YFV17D yellow fever vaccine.

The V and J genes are TRBV7-9 and TRBJ2-7, with D maybe TRBD1 (5 bases). The CDR3 has 14 amino acids. Deletions cut 5 bases from V and 5 bases from J, with 16 bases between. Germline assignment: CDR1 SEHNR and CDR2 FQNEAQ (reference sequence). The CDR3 protein is CASSPQAGSNEQYF. The CDR3 DNA is TGTGCCAGCAGCCCCCAGGCAGGGTCCAACGAGCAGTACTTC.

The rearrangement joins TRBV18 to TRBJ2-1; D could derive from TRBD1 or TRBD2 (6 bases each). CDR1 is KGHSH and CDR2 is LQKENI in the germline V gene. CDR3 length equals 15 residues. V gave up 2 bases and J gave up 10 bases, with 18 bases separating them. DNA for the CDR3: TGTGCCAGCTCACCAGACACAGGGAGGATAGGGGAGCAGTTCTTC. The encoded protein is CASSPDTGRIGEQFF.

There are many counts of this clonotype. The chain combines TRBV6-1 with TRBJ2-7, with D possibly TRBD2 on 5 matching bases. Deletions cut 10 bases from V and 2 bases from J, with 18 bases between. Per germline, CDR1 MNHNS and CDR2 SASEGT. The CDR3 totals 14 residues. CDR3 bases: TGTGCCATACGACGGACTGCCTCAACCTACGAGCAGTACTTC. Its translation is CAIRRTASTYEQYF.

This clonotype was picked up a small number of times. The V and J genes are TRBV4-2 and TRBJ1-2, with 10 nucleotides matching TRBD1. Germline V CDR1 and CDR2: LGHNA, YNFKEQ. The length of the CDR3 is 15 residues. With V trimmed by 1 base and J by 8 bases, 7 bases remained unmatched. The CDR3 coding sequence is TGTGCCAGCAGCCAAGGGGGGACAGGGGAGACCGGCTACACCTTC. This translates into CASSQGGTGETGYTF.

This sequence joins TRBV12-3 or TRBV12-4 and TRBJ1-2, with TRBD1 as a possible D gene (5 bases). V gave up 6 bases and J gave up 8 bases, with 16 bases separating them. The CDR3 covers 13 residues. As DNA, the CDR3 is TGTGCCAGCAGACCCTTGGGAGGGGAAGGCTACACCTTC. The encoded protein is CASRPLGGEGYTF.

The chain uses TRBV7-2 and TRBJ2-5; TRBD2 aligns across 10 bases. Trimming removed 8 bases from V and 4 bases from J; junction bases left unmatched: 10. CDR1 and CDR2 (germline): SGHTA, FQGNSA. The CDR3 totals 15 residues. This CDR3 reads CASGPERGGLETQYF. The CDR3 nucleotides are TGTGCCAGCGGCCCTGAGCGGGGGGGCCTAGAGACCCAGTACTTC.

This clonotype was observed a few times. This sequence joins TRBV6-1 and TRBJ2-3; 11 bases align to TRBD2. The V and J ends lost 6 bases and 5 bases, in that order; junction bases with no gene match: 7. Germline loops: CDR1 MNHNS, CDR2 SASEGT. CDR3 size: 15 residues. The CDR3 loop is CASSLAGGNRDTQYF. The DNA for the CDR3 is TGTGCCAGCAGCCTAGCGGGGGGTAATAGAGATACGCAGTATTTT.

This clonotype was observed many times. The rearrangement links TRBV9 to TRBJ2-7, with TRBD1 matching 8 bases. Trimming cost V 4 bases and J 5 bases; bases outside gene matches: 11. CDR1 and CDR2 from the germline V gene are SGDLS and YYNGEE. The CDR3 length is 15 residues. In nucleotides, the CDR3 is TGTGCCAGCAGCCCCGGCCGAGGACAGGGAAACGAGCAGTACTTC. This encodes CASSPGRGQGNEQYF.

This clonotype was picked up many times. The chain employs TRBV29-1 and TRBJ2-4; D not certain. The ends were cut back, 6 bases at V and 2 bases at J, with 11 bases in the middle. Germline loops: CDR1 SQVTM, CDR2 ANQGSEA. This CDR3 contains 13 residues. CDR3 coding DNA: TGCAGCGTCCTAGGCCAAACCAAAAACATTCAGTACTTC. Protein product: CSVLGQTKNIQYF.

This clonotype was counted many times. The chain has TRBV30 and TRBJ2-3, with D possibly being TRBD1 (5 bases). The CDR3 loop spans 14 amino acids. The V end lost 2 bases, the J end lost 4 bases, and 13 bases lay between the germline ends. CDR1 and CDR2 (germline): GTSNPN, SVGIG (reference sequence). The CDR3, as DNA: TGTGCCTGGAGTACCTGGGGCCTACCAGATACGCAGTATTTT. Protein product: CAWSTWGLPDTQYF.

V gene TRBV5-5 combines with J gene TRBJ2-7; perhaps TRBD2 as D (6 bases). This CDR3 is built from 15 residues. Germline CDR1 SGHKS, CDR2 YYEKEE (reference sequence). Trimming cost V 0 bases and J 9 bases, with 19 bases left between them. The CDR3 DNA is TGTGCCAGCAGCTTGGACTCAGGACTACCAAGGGGGCAGTACGTC. It codes for CASSLDSGLPRGQYV.

This clonotype occurred a few times. The V call is TRBV6-6, the J call TRBJ1-1, with TRBD1 as a possible D gene (5 bases). V lost 7 bases, J lost 11 bases, and 11 bases lay in between. CDR1 is MNHNY and CDR2 is SVGAGI in the germline V gene (reference sequence). The CDR3 covers 10 residues. The DNA of the CDR3 is TGTGCCAGCAAACAGGCCGCGGCTTTCTTT. Translated, it gives CASKQAAAFF.

This clonotype was recorded many times. The V call is TRBV7-9, the J call TRBJ1-5, with D unclear. CDR1 and CDR2 (germline): SEHNR, FQNEAQ (reference sequence). This CDR3 spans 14 amino acids. Trimming stripped 2 bases from V and 3 bases from J, with 8 bases between. The CDR3 reads CASSLLELNQPQHF. CDR3 DNA sequence: TGTGCCAGCAGCTTATTGGAGCTCAATCAGCCCCAGCATTTT. The full variable domain, completed using reference TRBV7-9 and TRBJ1-5, is DTGVSQNPRHKITKRGQNVTFRCDPISEHNRLYWYRQTLGQGPEFLTYFQNEAQLEKSRLLSDRFSAERPKGSFSTLEIQRTEQGDSAMYLCASSLLELNQPQHFGDGTRLSIL.

Here the CDR3 DNA reads TGTGCCAGCTCACCCCAGGGGGGACGCACTGAAGCTTTCTTT. It is translated as CASSPQGGRTEAFF. This chain connects TRBV18 to TRBJ1-1, with 7 bases aligning to TRBD1. This CDR3 comprises 14 residues. The V and J ends lost 3 bases and 4 bases, in that order; junction bases with no gene match: 5. Germline V gives CDR1 KGHSH, CDR2 LQKENI.

This rearrangement joins TRBV7-9 to TRBJ1-2, with no clear D. The CDR3 is made up of 15 amino acids. The V end lost 5 bases, the J end lost 2 bases, and 15 bases lay between the germline ends. Germline assignment: CDR1 SEHNR and CDR2 FQNEAQ (reference sequence). Here the CDR3 reads CASSNGRSVNYGYTF. CDR3 DNA sequence: TGTGCCAGCAGCAATGGGCGCTCGGTCAACTATGGCTACACCTTC.

This clonotype was seen more than once but under ten times. The chain joins TRBV7-6 to TRBJ1-2; tentatively, D is TRBD1 (6 bases). The ends were cut back, 1 base at V and 6 bases at J, with 9 bases in the middle. The length of the CDR3 is 13 residues. The germline CDR1 and CDR2 sequences are SGHVS and FNYEAQ. Here the CDR3 reads CASSLGRGDGYTF. DNA of the CDR3: TGTGCCAGCAGCTTAGGCAGGGGAGATGGCTACACCTTC.

The V gene is TRBV7-8, the J gene TRBJ1-1, with TRBD1 as a possible D gene (5 bases). This CDR3 comprises 14 residues. The germline CDR1 and CDR2 sequences are SGHVS and FQNEAQ. With 5 bases removed from V and 0 bases from J, the gap between germline ends came to 10 bases. CDR3: CASSAMTVNTEAFF. The CDR3 nucleotides read TGTGCCAGCAGCGCAATGACAGTGAACACTGAAGCTTTCTTT.

This clonotype has more than one count but fewer than ten. This rearrangement joins TRBV5-1 to TRBJ2-3; 10 positions match TRBD1. The V gene's germline CDR1 is SGHRS and CDR2 YFSETQ. Germline trimming cut 3 bases from V and 11 bases from J; bases unmatched to any gene: 9. This CDR3 is built from 14 residues. CDR3 amino acids: CASSSGTGEVGQYF. The CDR3 DNA is TGCGCCAGCAGCTCCGGGACAGGGGAAGTAGGGCAGTATTTT.

There are a few counts of this clonotype. J is TRBJ1-6 and V is TRBV3-1; D remains ambiguous. V dropped 2 bases and J dropped 8 bases, with 10 bases sitting between them. Germline V gene sequence: CDR1 LGHDT, CDR2 YNNKEL (reference sequence). There are 14 residues in the CDR3. The chain's CDR3 is CASSQMGKDSPLHF. CDR3 bases: TGTGCCAGCAGCCAAATGGGCAAGGATTCACCCCTCCACTTT.

This clonotype came up many times. The chain recombines TRBV7-2 with TRBJ2-1; D remains unclear. The V end lost 4 bases, the J end lost 4 bases, and 11 bases lay between the germline ends. The CDR3 is 14 residues long. Germline V lookup: CDR1 SGHTA, CDR2 FQGNSA. The chain's CDR3 is CASSSVSSYNEQFF. The CDR3 coding sequence is TGTGCCAGCAGCTCGGTGAGCTCGTACAATGAGCAGTTCTTC.

V usage is TRBV20-1 and J usage is TRBJ1-5; D might be TRBD1 (5 bases). The CDR3 has 13 amino acids. V dropped 4 bases and J dropped 3 bases, with 10 bases sitting between them. Germline-derived CDR1 and CDR2 are DFQATT and SNEGSKA (reference sequence). The CDR3 bases are TGCAGTGCTACCGGGGCCTTCAATCAGCCCCAGCATTTT. Protein: CSATGAFNQPQHF.

This clonotype was observed a handful of times. This rearrangement joins TRBV20-1 to TRBJ1-1; 8 bases align to TRBD1. This CDR3 has 14 amino acids. After removal of 5 bases from V and 0 bases from J, the junction contained 5 bases not matched to a gene. CDR1 is DFQATT, CDR2 SNEGSKA, per germline (reference sequence). The CDR3 protein is CSAGQGLMNTEAFF. The DNA for the CDR3 is TGCAGTGCTGGACAGGGCCTAATGAACACTGAAGCTTTCTTT.